Each of the 20 T cell receptor beta chains below was sequenced from the same sample in a study of OX40 agonist ivuxolimab in advanced cancers. Profiled with immunoSEQ multiplex PCR; TCRdb holds only in-frame clones, not every one. This table has fewer than 80,000 clones, about nine tenths appearing once. Specimen: CD4+ or CD8+ T cells sorted from blood, collected in a trial of the OX40 agonist ivuxolimab. The receptors stem from an adult with an advanced solid tumor such as melanoma, head and neck, liver or kidney cancer.

The J gene is TRBJ2-4, the V gene TRBV27; 9 bases fit TRBD1. With 5 bases clipped from V and 7 bases from J, the junction kept 9 bases outside the gene matches. The CDR3 spans 15 residues. Germline-derived CDR1 and CDR2 are MNHEY and SMNVEV (reference sequence). The CDR3 spells CASSADRGNENIQYF. The DNA of the CDR3 is TGTGCCAGCAGTGCCGACAGGGGGAATGAGAACATTCAGTACTTC.

This clone was detected only once. The chain joins TRBV27 to TRBJ1-2, with D perhaps TRBD1 (5 bases). Germline V lookup: CDR1 MNHEY, CDR2 SMNVEV (reference sequence). The CDR3 extends over 16 amino acids. V was trimmed by 0 bases and J by 7 bases, leaving 18 bases between them. The CDR3 DNA follows: TGTGCCAGCAGTTTATCCTTCGCCAGGGTCGATTCTGGCTACACCTTC. It yields the protein CASSLSFARVDSGYTF.

This clone has only a few counts. CDR3 bases: TGTGCCAGCACTAAAGAACAGGGAAACTCTGGAAACACCATATATTTT. Its translation is CASTKEQGNSGNTIYF. The chain couples TRBV18 to TRBJ1-3; weak D call: TRBD1 (6 bases). Germline assignment: CDR1 KGHSH and CDR2 LQKENI. The CDR3 totals 16 residues. V was clipped by 8 bases and J by 0 bases, with 17 bases between them. The variable domain in full, completed from reference TRBV18 and TRBJ1-3, reads NAGVMQNPRHLVRRRGQEARLRCSPMKGHSHVYWYRQLPEEGLKFMVYLQKENIIDESGMPKERFSAEFPKEGPSILRIQQVVRGDSAAYFCASTKEQGNSGNTIYFGEGSWLTVV.

The CDR3 nucleotides read TGCAGCGCTTTGGGACAGGGCCAAGAGACCCAGTACTTC. Translating it yields CSALGQGQETQYF. The chain employs TRBV29-1 and TRBJ2-5; 9 bases are a match to TRBD1. The junction had 4 bases not matched to a gene; V was cut back by 7 bases and J by 1 base. The CDR3 runs to 13 residues. Germline lookup yields CDR1 SQVTM and CDR2 ANQGSEA.

The chain couples TRBV11-3 to TRBJ2-1; D is unclear. V was clipped by 5 bases and J by 12 bases, with 11 bases between them. Germline CDR1 is SGHNT and CDR2 is YENEEA. This CDR3 is 11 amino acids long. The CDR3 protein is CASSRRWGQFF. CDR3 coding DNA: TGTGCCAGCAGCCGTAGATGGGGGCAGTTCTTC.

The chain couples TRBV7-3 to TRBJ2-1; D call uncertain. There are 14 residues in the CDR3. Germline V lookup: CDR1 SGHTA, CDR2 FQGTGA. V dropped 1 base and J dropped 5 bases, with 9 bases sitting between them. The CDR3 protein is CASSLIGPDNEQFF. The CDR3 DNA sequence: TGTGCCAGCAGCTTAATAGGCCCGGACAATGAGCAGTTCTTC.

The chain links TRBV28 to TRBJ1-5; the D gene is possibly TRBD1 (5 bases). CDR3 size: 15 residues. Per the germline V gene, CDR1 is MDHEN and CDR2 is SYDVKM. V was cut by 4 bases and J by 2 bases, with 12 bases left in between. CDR3 sequence: CASSSAGRRNQPQHF. DNA of the CDR3: TGTGCCAGCAGTTCCGCAGGGAGACGCAATCAGCCCCAGCATTTT. Full variable domain (missing parts from reference TRBV28 and TRBJ1-5): DVKVTQSSRYLVKRTGEKVFLECVQDMDHENMFWYRQDPGLGLRLIYFSYDVKMKEKGDIPEGYSVSREKKERFSLILESASTNQTSMYLCASSSAGRRNQPQHFGDGTRLSIL.

V usage is TRBV18 and J usage is TRBJ2-3; 9 bases map to TRBD1. Germline V gene sequence: CDR1 KGHSH, CDR2 LQKENI. J was trimmed by 5 bases and V by 4 bases; bases with no gene match: 4. This CDR3 is 14 amino acids long. The CDR3 region is CASSRGQGKDTQYF. The CDR3 coding sequence is TGTGCCAGCTCACGAGGACAGGGGAAAGATACGCAGTATTTT.

By its share, this clone is medium-sized. This chain joins TRBV9 and TRBJ2-7; D is perhaps TRBD1 (6 bases). Germline lookup yields CDR1 SGDLS and CDR2 YYNGEE. With 0 bases removed from V and 6 bases from J, the gap between germline ends came to 10 bases. The CDR3 covers 13 residues. CDR3 amino acids: CASSVGTAREQYF. CDR3 nucleotide sequence: TGTGCCAGCAGCGTAGGGACAGCGCGCGAGCAGTACTTC.

This chain uses TRBV19 with TRBJ2-6, with D perhaps matching TRBD1 (5 bases). CDR1 and CDR2 (germline): LNHDA, SQIVND (reference sequence). V was cut by 5 bases and J by 0 bases, with 11 bases left in between. The CDR3 contains 16 residues. The CDR3 is CASSLYGHSGANVLTF. In DNA form, the CDR3 reads TGTGCCAGTAGTCTCTACGGACACTCTGGGGCCAACGTCCTGACTTTC.

The V and J genes are TRBV11-3 and TRBJ1-4; 8 bases fit TRBD1. CDR1 SGHNT and CDR2 YENEEA come from the germline V gene. The V gene end was trimmed by 5 bases and the J gene end by 4 bases; junction bases not matched to a gene: 6. The CDR3 covers 15 residues. The CDR3 reads CASSRRTGYNEKLFF. The DNA of the CDR3 is TGTGCCAGCAGCAGGCGGACAGGGTATAATGAAAAACTGTTTTTT.

The chain combines TRBV18 with TRBJ1-4; possible D gene TRBD1, 6 bases. The V end lost 5 bases, the J end lost 4 bases, and 14 bases lay between the germline ends. The CDR3 length is 15 residues. Germline V gene sequence: CDR1 KGHSH, CDR2 LQKENI. The CDR3 coding sequence is TGTGCCAGCTCATCCCAGACAGGAGTTAATGAAAAACTGTTTTTT. This gives the protein CASSSQTGVNEKLFF.

The V and J genes are TRBV5-1 and TRBJ1-2; D is possibly TRBD1 (5 bases). CDR1 and CDR2 (germline): SGHRS, YFSETQ. Trimming pared 3 bases from V and 1 base from J, leaving 7 bases between. This CDR3 is 13 amino acids long. The CDR3 spells CASSSGGNYGYTF. The CDR3 DNA sequence: TGCGCCAGCAGCTCCGGGGGTAACTATGGCTACACCTTC.

The V gene is TRBV19, the J gene TRBJ1-2; 7 bases line up with TRBD1. This CDR3 spans 16 amino acids. J gave up 4 bases and V 3 bases, and 11 bases lay outside the gene matches. Germline lookup yields CDR1 LNHDA and CDR2 SQIVND (reference sequence). CDR3 nucleotides: TGTGCCAGTAGTATCCGGGACAGACTTGACCCCTATGGCTACACCTTC. Encoded protein: CASSIRDRLDPYGYTF.

The chain has TRBV7-2 and TRBJ2-1, with a tentative D call TRBD1 (6 bases). V lost 2 bases and J lost 8, with 13 bases in between. The germline CDR1 and CDR2 sequences are SGHTA and FQGNSA. The CDR3 has 14 residues. As DNA, the CDR3 is TGTGCCAGCAGCTTACTGGGCAGGGGCTATGAGCAGTTCTTC. Protein: CASSLLGRGYEQFF.

The V call is TRBV5-5, the J call TRBJ2-5; D remains unclear. V lost 4 bases and J 5 bases, leaving 6 bases between the germline ends. This CDR3 has 11 residues. Germline V gene sequence: CDR1 SGHKS, CDR2 YYEKEE (reference sequence). CDR3 protein: CASSPDETQYF. CDR3 in DNA: TGTGCCAGCAGCCCCGATGAGACCCAGTACTTC.

This chain's CDR3 is CASSGLGRAYGSPLHF. The CDR3, as DNA: TGTGCCAGCAGTGGACTGGGACGGGCATATGGGTCACCCCTCCACTTT. The chain couples TRBV5-8 to TRBJ1-6, with D possibly matching TRBD1 (5 bases). Trimming took 5 bases from V and 10 from J, leaving 22 bases between them. The CDR3 totals 16 residues. Germline V gene lookup returns CDR1 SGHTS and CDR2 YDEGEE.

The chain has TRBV11-2 and TRBJ1-2; D uncertain. V lost 1 base to trimming and J lost 7 bases, with 10 bases between them. Germline CDR1 and CDR2: SGHAT and FQNNGV. The CDR3 is 13 amino acids. CDR3 in DNA: TGTGCCAGCAGCTTAGTTCTAGTAGGTGGCTACACCTTC. Protein product: CASSLVLVGGYTF.

The rearrangement links TRBV30 to TRBJ2-1, with TRBD2 matching over 10 bases. The V gene end was trimmed by 4 bases and the J gene end by 8 bases; junction bases not matched to a gene: 2. CDR1 GTSNPN and CDR2 SVGIG come from the germline V gene (reference sequence). The CDR3 consists of 12 residues. The CDR3 DNA follows: TGTGCCTGGAAGCGGGAGGGGGATGAGCAGTTCTTC. The encoded protein is CAWKREGDEQFF.

The V gene is TRBV6-5, the J gene TRBJ2-7; D is uncertain. The CDR3 runs 15 residues. V lost 6 bases to trimming and J lost 0 bases, with 15 bases between them. Per germline, CDR1 MNHEY and CDR2 SVGAGI. The CDR3 spells CASSRRLGSSYEQYF. The CDR3 bases are TGTGCCAGCAGCCGCCGATTGGGCAGCTCCTACGAGCAGTACTTC.